The clone carrying this T cell receptor beta chain was detected only a few times. Antigen specificity is unknown. This record belongs to a study of post-analysis software for immune sequencing data. Study overall: Relapsing-remitting, secondary progressive and progressive-relapsing courses of multiple sclerosis were included. Study conclusions and caveats: About 5 TRBV segments occurring more often in patients than controls included TRBV5-6, TRBV5-1 and TRBV20-1.

Every TCR beta cDNA library bore unique molecular identifiers. TCRdb re-called the PCR reads with MiXCR, one entry per CDR3 protein. The sample lists a few hundred thousand distinct CDR3 sequences, around 40% occurring once. In germline, CDR1 is LGHNA, CDR2 YNFKEQ. Deletions cut 2 bases from V and 0 bases from J, with 5 bases between. The CDR3 totals 14 residues. The sequenced sample consisted of blood. The rearrangement links TRBV4-2 to TRBJ2-4; D uncertain. The origin of this receptor is a girl aged 10 to 17 with multiple sclerosis. CDR3 region: CASSQTVAKNIQYF. Here the CDR3 DNA reads TGTGCCAGCAGCCAAACAGTAGCCAAAAACATTCAGTACTTC.